The entry below describes one TCR beta chain. No antigen is known for it. This entry is derived from a study of early T cells in non-severe SARS-CoV-2 infection. As for the study in general: Sequenced material consisted of bulk RNA (from unsorted whole blood), and chains were unpaired. Study-wide findings and caveats: Anti-spike CD8 responses were favored in VDJdb matching, and private and CD4 specificities were missed.

The CDR3 is made up of 14 amino acids. Deletions cut 0 bases from V and 5 bases from J, with 11 bases between. Germline V lookup: CDR1 SGDLS, CDR2 YYNGEE. Each cDNA molecule carried a unique molecular identifier. MiXCR was run by TCRdb on the 5' RACE reads, yielding one entry per CDR3 protein. The sample lists fewer than 90,000 distinct CDR3 sequences, 11% to 15% occurring once. V gene TRBV9 combines with J gene TRBJ2-5; the D is unclear. This clonotype was sampled from an adult who was a healthcare worker with PCR-confirmed SARS-CoV-2 infection or an uninfected control (not recorded which). Specimen: whole blood. The CDR3 region has the DNA TGTGCCAGCAGCGTAGGGGGATTTTCGGAGACCCAGTACTTC. Amino acids: CASSVGGFSETQYF.